This T cell receptor beta chain was observed in a study of cytomegalovirus exposure and HLA in healthy donors (dated by TCRdb to the late 2010s). The study in broad terms: In an earlier analysis of roughly 590 of the donors, 250 to 350 Gb of sequence data and 100 million or so unique TCR beta sequences from 150 million to 200 million T cells were reported. Approximately 300 gigabases of sequencing data and tens of millions of unique TCR sequences were included in an early release covering several hundred HLA-typed donors. Of the roughly 430 genotyped donors, about 84% fell in the genetic ancestry cluster associated with self-reported Caucasian donors. The study aimed to test whether cataloging public T cell receptors could reveal signatures of past pathogen exposure. The study used immunosequencing to profile the T cell repertoires of around 600 subjects and linked those repertoires to cytomegalovirus serostatus. A separate validation cohort of about 110 different subjects was used in addition to the roughly 700-subject first cohort. The study combined high-throughput TCR immunosequencing, statistical association of individual TCRs with disease status, and machine learning to predict cytomegalovirus infection status. A later analysis re-analyzed previously published TCR beta repertoires from approximately 670 donors and added high-resolution HLA genotyping to study TCR occurrence patterns. Rather than using new phenotypic data, the later analysis identified candidate immune exposures from TCR beta sequences and from how often those sequences occurred across donors. To decide whether each TCR beta V gene segment behaved as functional or pseudogenic, an earlier analysis of several hundred of the donors relied on high-throughput TCR beta sequencing. Alongside the repertoire data, information on donor age, sex, ethnicity and CMV serostatus was compiled. A later genetic analysis took genome-wide SNP genotypes for 398 of the 666 donors and used that subset as a discovery cohort. Every repertoire in the discovery cohort had been generated on one and the same sequencing platform. HLA typing covered class I and class II loci at four-digit resolution. Typing coverage differed by locus: A, B, C, DRB1 and DQB1 were typed in roughly 620-640 donors, DQA1 in about 510, DPA1 in some 600, and DPB1 in about 450. Roughly 5 DR-DQ haplotypes were handled as single units for association and clustering, since linkage in the cohort was strong. On average, over 200,000 unique TCR beta nucleotide sequences were sequenced per donor among a few hundred genotyped donors of the cohort, with around 19% of those sequences being non-productive. Study-wide conclusions, independent of this receptor: A cluster of highly shared sequence variants was judged likely to be a technical artifact of the sequencing pipeline. While some public TCRs were present in many individuals, most TCR sequences turned up only very rarely across donors. A later analysis found that most CMV-associated TCR beta chains appeared HLA-restricted, with HLA associations seemingly driven largely by CMV exposure. According to a later analysis, TCR association rates differed among HLA loci, with DRB1 alleles showing the most associated TCRs and HLA-C alleles showing the fewest. In a later genetic analysis, fewer N-insertions in productive TCRs were reported among donors in an Asian-associated ancestry cluster than the approximately 710-donor mean. An earlier analysis of some 590 of the donors showed that most TCR beta V segments appeared in productive rearrangements either about 87% or about 30% of the time, which broadly matched IMGT annotations. Immune exposure information for the cohort was limited to CMV serostatus. The earlier analysis of a few hundred of the donors excluded 15 to 20 rarely observed V segments, including chromosome 9 orphons, because counts were too low. A later genetic analysis associated a missense DCLRE1C variant with V-gene and J-gene trimming of TCR beta chains, and an independent cohort replicated the association. Linkage disequilibrium might explain the correlated functional status among segregating V segments, but an unknown experimental factor could not be excluded. According to a later analysis, parvovirus B19, influenza, CMV and Epstein-Barr virus appeared linked to several top co-occurrence clusters. When HLA alleles, especially DR and DQ, strongly co-occurred, TCR associations were difficult to assign to individual alleles. The classifier was reported to diagnose cytomegalovirus status with high specificity and sensitivity in both the original and validation cohorts. In this cohort, only TCR beta chains were sequenced, and detectable features were limited by the absence of alpha or paired-chain data. The 87-base-pair reads could not distinguish some IMGT-functional V segments, including TRBV6-2 and TRBV6-3, so those segments were excluded. According to the authors, the approach could potentially be generalized to other disease states and immunological phenotypes. In a later analysis, over 15,000 TCR beta sequences were associated with specific HLA alleles at a false discovery rate of 0.05. A further reported finding was that TCR beta sequences accurately predicted the HLA-A and HLA-B alleles for most subjects in the first cohort. Because some donors lacked HLA typing at each locus, the association tests relied only on the typed subset. The presence/absence analyses assumed that sequencing depth was roughly uniform across donors, and that assumption may not be true. A few of the identified cytomegalovirus-associated TCR beta chains were confirmed in vitro to be specific for cytomegalovirus antigens. A later analysis found that HLA-associated TCR beta chains were more clonally expanded and had lower generation probabilities than equally common non-associated chains. The study gave a list of over 150 TCR beta chains associated with cytomegalovirus.

The V end gives up 0 bases and the J end 7 bases, leaving 9 bases in the junction not matched to a gene. The cysteine opens and the phenylalanine closes a CDR3 of 17 amino acids. The sequence is cut down to CDR3 DNA, 51 bases in frame from base 1. As encoded in the germline V gene, CDR1 is MGHRA while CDR2 is YSYEKL. The method behind the library was the immunoSEQ multiplex PCR assay. For the multiplex PCR, a mixture combining 60 forward primers for TCR Vbeta segments and 13 reverse primers for TCR Jbeta segments was used. The CDR3 region of rearranged TCR beta genes was amplified from genomic DNA with a multiplex PCR assay. The amplified TCR beta libraries were sequenced on the Illumina HiSeq System as 87-base-pair reads. Per the original workflow: In a later analysis, 80 million or so unique TCR beta chains were counted across the approximately 640 repertoires, and some 10 million of these chains were shared by at least two donors. Raw reads were error-corrected and collapsed into unique sequences by a nearest-neighbor algorithm in which closely related sequences were merged to remove PCR and sequencing errors. V, D and J gene segments were assigned by aligning CDR3 sequences to IMGT reference sequences. Each retained sequence needed at least a six-nucleotide match to both a V gene segment and a J gene segment. Rearrangements were called productive when the CDR3 lacked stop codons and stayed in frame with V and J; all others were non-productive. CDR3 was defined according to IMGT convention as the region running from the second conserved V-encoded cysteine to the conserved J-encoded phenylalanine. The earlier analysis of some 600 of the donors excluded sequences that lacked an unambiguous match to a single V gene segment. An earlier analysis of about 590 of the donors classified V segments as functional when productive rearrangements were above 56.7% and as segregating when the standard deviation between donors was above 5%. To diagnose cytomegalovirus status from the catalog of TCR beta chain sequences, a statistical classification framework was built. A later analysis assigned V and J genes by comparing TCR nucleotide sequences with IMGT/GENE-DB human TR gene sequences. Using the TCRdist pipeline, a later analysis assigned CDR3 sequences along with most-parsimonious VDJ recombination scenarios. In a later analysis, every TCR beta chain was defined by the combination of its CDR3 amino acid sequence and its V-gene family, and reads without a unique V-gene family were dropped. In a later analysis, around 600 highly shared, low-generation-probability nucleotide sequences were removed to address suspected cross-contamination and a sequencing artifact. In a later analysis, a clonal expansion index for each public chain was calculated from normalized within-repertoire ranks of inferred template counts. Generation probabilities in a later analysis came from a VDJ recombination model fitted to out-of-frame rearrangements, and those results were checked against IGoR. In a later analysis, TCR-TCR, TCR-HLA and TCR-CMV co-occurrence was scored with hypergeometric tests, and a repertoire-size bias correction was applied to TCR pairs. In a later analysis, false discovery rates were estimated by permuting HLA or CMV assignments 20 times. In a later analysis, co-occurring TCRs were grouped with DBSCAN, and TCRdist sequence similarity was added when clustering was performed within HLA-allele-positive subsets. Co-occurrence clustering excluded repertoires with fewer than 30,000 or more than 120,000 public chains, plus five with anomalous nucleotide sharing. Sourced from immuneACCESS, this table was stored by TCRdb with only in-frame sequences that have V and J called. A share of the clones is absent; for the studies checked, an unresolved V gene accounts for under half, and the remainder has no known explanation. That table supplies the V and J calls and clone size; D and trimming were determined from the DNA. The sample table records about 140,000 clones; about four fifths of these occur just once. Around 3.9% of the sample rests with the top ten.

In total, more than 500 healthy bone marrow donors made up the cohort. All cohort members were sampled while nominally healthy, although unrecorded immune exposures were likely present. The donor was CMV seropositive and belonged to the group of 250 to 300 seropositive cohort members. A peripheral blood sample was collected from each donor, and TCR beta sequencing was performed on peripheral blood mononuclear cells. The Qiagen DNeasy Blood Extraction Kit was used to extract genomic DNA from the blood cell samples. As regards this clone: Which antigen it targets is not known. Per-base qualities were not stored, and no clone one base away is much larger.

This receptor chain uses TRBV4-1 and TRBJ2-1, and 10 bases in between align with TRBD2. Sequencing was performed on PBMCs. This clonotype was sampled from a man aged 40-49 years in good health and CMV-seropositive. The DNA sequence is TGCGCCAGCAGCCAAGATCGTCTAGCGGGAGTGGGGAATGAGCAGTTCTTC. It encodes CASSQDRLAGVGNEQFF.